This T cell receptor (beta chain) was documented in a study of shared clonotypes between healthy human individuals. Study at large: CD8 memory received one plate per donor, CD8 naive two, CD4 memory three and CD4 naive three. General study points: With few donors, the genetic and exposure-history diversity represented was limited.

Genomic DNA of each subset was evenly split across several immunoSEQ plates. The table came from immunoSEQ multiplex PCR; TCRdb's copy has only in-frame clones and leaves some out. This sample has 2,500,000 or so clones, with roughly 90% found just once. As for this clone: Its antigen is unidentified.

This CDR3 is built from 19 residues. J was trimmed by 0 bases and V by 5 bases; bases with no gene match: 15. CDR1 is SEHNR, CDR2 FQNEAQ, per germline (reference sequence). The sequence came from a man aged 18 to 30 in good health. Some clones in this sample may be carry-over from other donors' samples. The rearrangement links TRBV7-9 to TRBJ2-1, with 8 bases matching TRBD2. The sequenced material came from naive CD4+ T cells from PBMCs. Subset reported: CD45RA+ positively selected. The CDR3 DNA sequence: TGTGCCAGCAGCACAGGGTTTCGAGCGGGAGCGCCCTCCTACAATGAGCAGTTCTTC. Amino acid sequence: CASSTGFRAGAPSYNEQFF.